The 22 T cell receptor beta chains below all came from one sample that was sequenced in a study of T-cell memory formation after mild COVID-19. TCRdb re-called the 5' RACE reads with MiXCR, one entry per CDR3 protein. The data hold 90,000 to 120,000 distinct CDR3 sequences, with approximately 14% observed a single time. Sample: PBMCs or a T cell subset sorted from them (not recorded which). The receptors shown here come from a man in his late teens or twenties who had mild COVID-19 (a few samples of this study predate the infection). Cell type and time point are not known.

This chain links TRBV18 with TRBJ2-3; D possibly matches TRBD1 or TRBD2 (5 bases each). Trimming left V 1 base short and J 1 base short, with 12 bases between. CDR3 length equals 16 residues. Germline V gene data show CDR1 as KGHSH and CDR2 as LQKENI. CDR3 DNA sequence: TGTGCCAGCTCACCACGGGACGAGACAGGCACAGATACGCAGTATTTT. It translates to CASSPRDETGTDTQYF.

This clonotype was found a few times. This chain joins TRBV9 and TRBJ2-1; 8 bases are shared with TRBD2. Germline CDR1 reads SGDLS; CDR2 reads YYNGEE. The junction had 5 bases not matched to a gene; V was cut back by 2 bases and J by 4 bases. The CDR3 spans 15 residues. The CDR3 reads CASSVGGGQYNEQFF. CDR3 nucleotides: TGTGCCAGCAGCGTCGGGGGGGGCCAGTACAATGAGCAGTTCTTC.

The chain joins TRBV4-1 to TRBJ2-3; no clear D. The CDR3 totals 13 residues. The V gene's germline CDR1 is MGHRA and CDR2 YSYEKL. Between the trimmed V and J ends, which lost 0 bases and 4 bases, there was a span of 5 bases. This CDR3 reads CASSQENADTQYF. CDR3 DNA sequence: TGCGCCAGCAGCCAAGAAAACGCAGATACGCAGTATTTT.

This clonotype was observed a handful of times. The chain uses TRBV20-1 and TRBJ2-1; 9 bases line up with TRBD2. Per germline, CDR1 DFQATT and CDR2 SNEGSKA (reference sequence). V lost 7 bases and J lost 0; bases outside the gene matches: 7. The CDR3 has 15 amino acids. This CDR3 reads CSGGSGGSSYNEQFF. Written as DNA, the CDR3 is TGCAGTGGGGGGAGCGGGGGGAGCTCCTACAATGAGCAGTTCTTC.

This clonotype occurred many times. The chain couples TRBV11-2 to TRBJ2-5; TRBD2 matches 9 bases. V trimming: 2 bases; J trimming: 2 bases; junction bases outside the gene matches: 24. The CDR3 spans 22 residues. In germline, CDR1 is SGHAT, CDR2 FQNNGV. CDR3 bases: TGTGCCAGCAGCTTAAGGTCATTCAACCTGGCGGGGGGGCCCGTACAACAAGAGACCCAGTACTTC. This translates into CASSLRSFNLAGGPVQQETQYF. The full variable domain, in which reference TRBV11-2 and TRBJ2-5 provide the parts outside the CDR3, is EAGVAQSPRYKIIEKRQSVAFWCNPISGHATLYWYQQILGQGPKLLIQFQNNGVVDDSQLPKDRFSAERLKGVDSTLKIQPAKLEDSAVYLCASSLRSFNLAGGPVQQETQYFGPGTRLLVL.

This clonotype has at least ten counts. V gene TRBV4-2 combines with J gene TRBJ2-1, with D possibly matching TRBD2 (6 bases). CDR3 length: 16 amino acids. V lost 4 bases, J lost 0 bases, and 13 bases lay in between. Germline assignment: CDR1 LGHNA and CDR2 YNFKEQ. CDR3 bases: TGTGCCAGCAGCCTGGGACTCCCCCCCTCCTACAATGAGCAGTTCTTC. Translation gives CASSLGLPPSYNEQFF.

The genes are TRBV5-1 and TRBJ2-2; D call uncertain. The CDR3 has 12 residues. CDR1 is SGHRS, CDR2 YFSETQ, per germline. Trimming cost V 1 base and J 7 bases, with 5 bases left between them. As DNA, the CDR3 is TGCGCCAGCAGCTTGAGGTTCGGGGAGCTGTTTTTT. Translation gives CASSLRFGELFF.

This clonotype was found many times. The chain is built from TRBV6-5 and TRBJ2-1; D may be TRBD2 (5 bases). The CDR3 is 14 amino acids. The V and J ends lost 5 bases and 5 bases respectively, with 13 bases between them. Germline V gene sequence: CDR1 MNHEY, CDR2 SVGAGI. CDR3 protein: CASSASGIHNEQFF. DNA of the CDR3: TGTGCCAGCAGTGCGTCCGGGATCCACAATGAGCAGTTCTTC.

The chain employs TRBV6-6 and TRBJ1-1; 7 bases fit TRBD1. J was trimmed by 7 bases and V by 4 bases; bases with no gene match: 15. The CDR3 is 16 residues long. CDR1 is MNHNY, CDR2 SVGAGI, per germline (reference sequence). The CDR3 DNA is TGTGCCAGCAGTTGGGACAGCTACCCCCACGAACTTGAAGCTTTCTTT. As protein: CASSWDSYPHELEAFF.

Written as DNA, the CDR3 is TGCGCCAGCAGCTTGAAGGAGGGTTCACCGAACACTGAAGCTTTCTTT. Encoded protein: CASSLKEGSPNTEAFF. V is TRBV5-1 and J is TRBJ1-1; D remains ambiguous. The CDR3 has 16 residues. Germline CDR1 is SGHRS and CDR2 is YFSETQ. Between the trimmed V and J ends, which lost 1 base and 1 base, there was a span of 14 bases.

The chain joins TRBV12-3 or TRBV12-4 to TRBJ2-7; tentatively, D is TRBD1 (5 bases). The CDR3 contains 13 residues. V shed 6 bases and J shed 6 bases, with 15 bases lying between them. CDR3 sequence: CASSKTQGGEQYF. The CDR3 DNA follows: TGTGCCAGCAGCAAAACCCAGGGTGGCGAGCAGTACTTC.

There are a few counts of this clonotype. The chain has TRBV7-9 and TRBJ1-5; 7 bases fit TRBD1. V gave up 3 bases and J gave up 5 bases; unmatched junction bases: 16. The germline CDR1 and CDR2 sequences are SEHNR and FQNEAQ (reference sequence). This CDR3 is built from 18 residues. The DNA of the CDR3 is TGTGCCAGCAGCTTGAGCGGGACAGCTTCTCTTCAGGATCAGCCCCAGCATTTT. It yields the protein CASSLSGTASLQDQPQHF.

Within the sample, this clonotype is medium-sized. The chain recombines TRBV29-1 with TRBJ2-7; the D gene is possibly TRBD1 (6 bases). This CDR3 is 13 amino acids long. Looked up from germline, CDR1 is SQVTM and CDR2 is ANQGSEA. Trimming removed 5 bases at V and 3 bases at J, with 14 bases between. This CDR3 is CSVRAGDSYEQYF. The CDR3 bases are TGCAGCGTTCGAGCAGGGGATAGCTACGAGCAGTACTTC.

This rearrangement joins TRBV7-9 to TRBJ1-2; D ambiguous. CDR3 length equals 13 residues. Germline CDR1 SEHNR, CDR2 FQNEAQ (reference sequence). V was cut by 4 bases and J by 8 bases, with 14 bases left in between. CDR3 DNA: TGTGCCAGCAGCTCCGCTCCACTCAGGGGCTACACCTTC. Residues: CASSSAPLRGYTF.

The rearrangement uses TRBV7-3 and TRBJ1-3, with D unresolved. The CDR3 totals 13 residues. Germline-derived CDR1 and CDR2 are SGHTA and FQGTGA. V lost 2 bases and J 8 bases, leaving 10 bases between the germline ends. The CDR3 DNA follows: TGTGCCAGCAGCTTAGTAGACGGGGACACCATATATTTT. It is translated as CASSLVDGDTIYF.

V usage is TRBV5-1 and J usage is TRBJ2-7; 7 bases match TRBD1. The CDR3 is 17 amino acids. V shed 1 base and J 2 bases; nucleotides not matched to a gene: 12. Germline CDR1 SGHRS, CDR2 YFSETQ. In DNA form, the CDR3 reads TGCGCCAGCAGCTTGAGGATCCGGGACAGTACCACCTACGAGCAGTACGTC. Translating it yields CASSLRIRDSTTYEQYV.

The genes are TRBV11-2 and TRBJ2-3; 7 bases align to TRBD1. The CDR3 length is 16 residues. J lost 2 bases, V lost 3 bases, and 8 bases had no gene match. Germline CDR1 SGHAT, CDR2 FQNNGV. The DNA of the CDR3 is TGTGCCAGCAGCTTCGGACAGGATCTCCTCACAGATACGCAGTATTTT. Protein sequence: CASSFGQDLLTDTQYF.

V usage is TRBV20-1 and J usage is TRBJ2-3; 15 bases agree with TRBD2. Trimming at V came to 7 bases and at J to 4 bases, leaving 6 bases not matched to a gene. Germline assignment: CDR1 DFQATT and CDR2 SNEGSKA (reference sequence). This CDR3 region has 15 residues. The CDR3 DNA is TGCAGTGTCACCGGGACTAGCGGGGGGCCAGATACGCAGTATTTT. Protein product: CSVTGTSGGPDTQYF.

This sequence joins TRBV20-1 and TRBJ2-7; D is possibly TRBD2 (5 bases). CDR1 DFQATT and CDR2 SNEGSKA come from the germline V gene (reference sequence). The CDR3 sequence is 15 residues long. The V and J ends lost 5 bases and 0 bases respectively, with 17 bases between them. In DNA, the CDR3 is TGCAGTGCTCCCGCCGAGCGGATCCGCTCCTACGAGCAGTACTTC. Its translation is CSAPAERIRSYEQYF.

This clonotype was seen a handful of times. J is TRBJ2-7 and V is TRBV27; no clear D. With 8 bases removed from V and 1 base from J, the gap between germline ends came to 15 bases. The CDR3 has 14 residues. The germline gives CDR1 MNHEY, CDR2 SMNVEV (reference sequence). The CDR3 region has the DNA TGTGCCAGCTCCTCCCCGGCGAGGTCCTACGAGCAGTACTTC. It specifies CASSSPARSYEQYF.

This chain uses TRBV27 with TRBJ2-2, with 11 bases aligning to TRBD1. The germline gives CDR1 MNHEY, CDR2 SMNVEV (reference sequence). The CDR3 is 17 residues long. The J segment lost 4 bases and the V segment lost 6 bases, leaving 10 bases of the junction unmatched. CDR3 protein: CASRYTPGTGGTGELFF. In DNA form, the CDR3 reads TGTGCCAGCAGATACACCCCCGGGACAGGGGGCACCGGGGAGCTGTTTTTT.

The rearrangement links TRBV19 to TRBJ2-6, with D maybe TRBD2 (5 bases). Trimming pared 3 bases from V and 8 bases from J, leaving 14 bases between. Looked up from germline, CDR1 is LNHDA and CDR2 is SQIVND (reference sequence). The CDR3 consists of 15 residues. The chain's CDR3 is CASSISGIGPNVLTF. The CDR3 region has the DNA TGTGCCAGTAGTATTTCGGGAATTGGACCCAACGTCCTGACTTTC.